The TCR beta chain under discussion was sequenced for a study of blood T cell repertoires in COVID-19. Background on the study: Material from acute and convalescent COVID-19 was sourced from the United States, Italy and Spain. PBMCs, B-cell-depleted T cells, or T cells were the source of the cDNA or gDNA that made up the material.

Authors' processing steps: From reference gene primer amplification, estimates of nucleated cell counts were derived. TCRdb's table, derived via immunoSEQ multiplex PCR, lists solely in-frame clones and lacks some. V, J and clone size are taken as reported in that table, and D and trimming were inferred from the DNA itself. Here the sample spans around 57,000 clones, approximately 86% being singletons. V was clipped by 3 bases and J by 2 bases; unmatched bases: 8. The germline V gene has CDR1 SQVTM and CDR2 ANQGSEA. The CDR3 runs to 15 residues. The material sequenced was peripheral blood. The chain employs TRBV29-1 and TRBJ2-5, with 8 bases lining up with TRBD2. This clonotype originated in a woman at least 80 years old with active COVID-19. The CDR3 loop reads CSVDSGGTFQETQYF. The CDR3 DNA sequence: TGCAGCGTTGACTCGGGGGGGACTTTTCAAGAGACCCAGTACTTC.